A selection of T cell receptor beta chains follows, all from one sample in a study of T cells after yellow fever vaccination. From the 5' RACE reads, TCRdb called clonotypes with MiXCR, one entry per CDR3 protein. The sample has approximately 300,000 distinct CDR3 sequences, 9.5% to 12% seen once. Sequencing was performed on CD4+ T cells sorted from PBMCs, taken 45 days after the yellow fever booster vaccination. These receptor sequences come from a man in his late teens or twenties who received the YFV17D yellow fever vaccine. The CDR3 runs from the conserved cysteine through the conserved F or W. D genes are given only for firm matches. Clone size appears in some rows only: once, few, many, or a class for an expanded clone.

J: TRBJ1-5; size: few; D: .; V: TRBV7-2; DNA: TGTGCCAGCAGTCAGGACCGAGTTAATCAGCCCCAGCATTTT; CDR3: CASSQDRVNQPQHF
J: TRBJ1-2; size: .; D: TRBD1; V: TRBV6-5; DNA: TGTGCCAGCAGTTCTGTCAGGGGACAGGGAGACTATGGCTACACCTTC; CDR3: CASSSVRGQGDYGYTF
J: TRBJ1-5; size: .; D: .; V: TRBV6-1; DNA: TGTGCCAGCAGTCTCGCGGGGACAACAAATCAGCCCCAGCATTTT; CDR3: CASSLAGTTNQPQHF
J: TRBJ2-3; size: once; D: .; V: TRBV3-2; DNA: TGTGCCAGCAGCCAAGTGACCCGGGGGGGATTCGGCACAGATACGCAGTATTTT; CDR3: CASSQVTRGGFGTDTQYF
J: TRBJ2-5; size: few; D: .; V: TRBV7-2; DNA: TGTGCCAGCAGCCTACAAACAGGGATCCAAGAGACCCAGTACTTC; CDR3: CASSLQTGIQETQYF
J: TRBJ2-1; size: few; D: TRBD2; V: TRBV5-1; DNA: TGCGCCAGCAGCTTGGCCTCAACTAGCGGGGGGGCGCGGAATGAGCAGTTCTTC; CDR3: CASSLASTSGGARNEQFF
J: TRBJ2-5; size: few; D: .; V: TRBV28; DNA: TGTGCCAGCAGTTTATACGGCAGCCGGGAGACCCAGTACTTC; CDR3: CASSLYGSRETQYF
J: TRBJ2-1; size: few; D: .; V: TRBV5-6; DNA: TGTGCCAGCAGCCAAATCGGGGCCATTAATGAGCAGTTCTTC; CDR3: CASSQIGAINEQFF
J: TRBJ1-2; size: few; D: .; V: TRBV10-3; DNA: TGTGCCATCAGTGAGTCGAACGTACCAACCGGCTACACCTTC; CDR3: CAISESNVPTGYTF
J: TRBJ2-7; size: many; D: .; V: TRBV20-1; DNA: TGCAGTGCTAGCCCCGAATACGAGCAGTACTTC; CDR3: CSASPEYEQYF
J: TRBJ1-3; size: many; D: .; V: TRBV20-1; DNA: TGCAGTGCTAGAGAAAATCGGGCTGGAAACACCATATATTTT; CDR3: CSARENRAGNTIYF
J: TRBJ1-2; size: many; D: .; V: TRBV5-1; DNA: TGCGCCAGCAGCTTTGCCGAACTTTATGGCTACACCTTC; CDR3: CASSFAELYGYTF
J: TRBJ2-4; size: .; D: TRBD1; V: TRBV29-1; DNA: TGCAGCGTTGAAACAGGGACAGACATTCAGTACTTC; CDR3: CSVETGTDIQYF
J: TRBJ1-4; size: .; D: .; V: TRBV20-1; DNA: TGCAGTGCTAGGTCGGCACACGGTGATGAAAAACTGTTTTTT; CDR3: CSARSAHGDEKLFF
J: TRBJ1-1; size: many; D: TRBD1; V: TRBV5-1; DNA: TGCGCCAGCAGCCTACGACAGGGGGAGAACACTGAAGCTTTCTTT; CDR3: CASSLRQGENTEAFF
J: TRBJ1-2; size: .; D: .; V: TRBV29-1; DNA: TGCAGCGTGAATCAAAGGGCCTATGGCTACACCTTC; CDR3: CSVNQRAYGYTF
J: TRBJ2-7; size: few; D: TRBD1; V: TRBV12-3/TRBV12-4; DNA: TGTGCCAGCAGCCTTAGACAGGGGGCGGGGGAGCAGTACTTC; CDR3: CASSLRQGAGEQYF
J: TRBJ1-2; size: .; D: .; V: TRBV6-5; DNA: TGTGCCAGCGGTGCATCGGGCAGTTTATTTAGAAACTATGGCTACACCTTC; CDR3: CASGASGSLFRNYGYTF
J: TRBJ2-7; size: few; D: .; V: TRBV5-1; DNA: TGCGCCAGCAGCCGGGACCTAAACTACGAGCAGTACTTC; CDR3: CASSRDLNYEQYF
J: TRBJ1-2; size: few; D: .; V: TRBV5-6; DNA: TGTGCCAGCAGCTTGGCACGGAACTATGGCTACACCTTC; CDR3: CASSLARNYGYTF
J: TRBJ2-5; size: many; D: .; V: TRBV10-3; DNA: TGTGCCATCTATTGGGATTTGCAAGAGACCCAGTACTTC; CDR3: CAIYWDLQETQYF
J: TRBJ1-5; size: .; D: .; V: TRBV6-2/TRBV6-3; DNA: TGTGCCAGCAGCCTACGGGGGCCCGTCTATCCCACTCAGCCCCAGCATTTT; CDR3: CASSLRGPVYPTQPQHF
J: TRBJ2-1; size: .; D: .; V: TRBV5-1; DNA: TGCGCCAGCAGCCGGAGGGGGCCCCAGTTGGAGCAGTTCTTC; CDR3: CASSRRGPQLEQFF
J: TRBJ1-3; size: few; D: .; V: TRBV30; DNA: TGTGCCTGGAAGGGCTACTCTGGAAACACCATATATTTT; CDR3: CAWKGYSGNTIYF
J: TRBJ2-3; size: few; D: .; V: TRBV2; DNA: TGTGCCAGCTCGAGAGAGGGGGGGACAGATACGCAGTATTTT; CDR3: CASSREGGTDTQYF
J: TRBJ1-1; size: many; D: .; V: TRBV15; DNA: TGTGCCACCAGCGAAAGACAGGTTACGGAAGCTTTCTTT; CDR3: CATSERQVTEAFF
J: TRBJ1-6; size: few; D: .; V: TRBV20-1; DNA: TGCAGTGCGACGACCCAGGACACCCTCCACTTT; CDR3: CSATTQDTLHF
J: TRBJ2-1; size: many; D: TRBD1; V: TRBV7-9; DNA: TGTGCCAGCAACATAGGACAGGGTCCCTACAATGAGCAGTTCTTC; CDR3: CASNIGQGPYNEQFF